These T cell receptor beta chains were read from a single sample in a study of cytomegalovirus exposure and HLA in healthy donors. The method was immunoSEQ multiplex PCR; TCRdb's version includes in-frame clones alone and lacks a portion of them. The data hold fewer than 150,000 clones, with approximately 83% observed a single time. Sequencing input: PBMCs. The source of these receptors is a male donor in good health and CMV-seronegative. The CDR3 runs from the conserved cysteine through the conserved F or W. Fields, in order: clone size, J gene, V gene, D gene, CDR3 protein, CDR3 DNA. A D gene is named only where the DNA matches it firmly. Size values are once, few and many counts, or a class for expanded clones, and some rows have none.

NA	TRBJ2-3	TRBV13	TRBD2	CASRYQGLAATDTQYF	TGTGCCAGCAGGTACCAAGGACTAGCGGCCACAGATACGCAGTATTTT
NA	TRBJ1-3	TRBV5-5	NA	CASSPETGFRGNTIYF	TGTGCCAGCAGCCCCGAGACAGGCTTTAGGGGAAACACCATATATTTT
NA	TRBJ2-1	TRBV4-3	TRBD2	CASSQGTRGYNEQFF	TGCGCCAGCAGCCAAGGGACTAGGGGATACAATGAGCAGTTCTTC
NA	TRBJ2-7	TRBV9	TRBD2	CASSFSVGAGGLYEQYF	TGTGCCAGCAGCTTCTCCGTAGGGGCGGGAGGCCTCTACGAGCAGTACTTC
once	TRBJ2-1	TRBV7-9	TRBD2	CASSPSGLEYNEQFF	TGTGCCAGCAGCCCCTCGGGACTAGAGTACAATGAGCAGTTCTTC
NA	TRBJ1-5	TRBV6-5	NA	CASSPGQLNQPQHF	TGTGCCAGCAGCCCCGGACAGCTCAATCAGCCCCAGCATTTT
NA	TRBJ2-7	TRBV7-9	TRBD1	CATGTGGEEQYF	TGTGCCACCGGGACAGGGGGCGAGGAGCAGTACTTC
NA	TRBJ1-1	TRBV5-4	TRBD1	CASSSPGQGDTEAFF	TGTGCCAGCAGCTCTCCGGGACAGGGGGACACTGAAGCTTTCTTT
NA	TRBJ2-3	TRBV5-6	TRBD2	CASSLTSGMADTQYF	TGTGCCAGCAGCTTGACTAGCGGGATGGCAGATACGCAGTATTTT
NA	TRBJ2-1	TRBV5-1	TRBD2	CASSFVTGTSGINEQFF	TGCGCCAGCAGCTTTGTCACCGGGACTAGCGGGATCAATGAGCAGTTCTTC
few	TRBJ2-6	TRBV18	NA	CASSPGPYSSGANVLTF	TGTGCCAGCTCACCGGGGCCTTACAGCTCTGGGGCCAACGTCCTGACTTTC
few	TRBJ2-5	TRBV7-9	NA	CASSPQGETQYF	TGTGCCAGCAGCCCTCAGGGAGAGACCCAGTACTTC
NA	TRBJ1-5	TRBV7-2	NA	CASSLFGQFSNQPQHF	TGTGCCAGCAGCCTGTTCGGACAGTTTAGCAATCAGCCCCAGCATTTT
NA	TRBJ2-2	TRBV11-3	NA	CASSQASLGGELFF	TGTGCCAGCAGCCAGGCGAGCTTAGGCGGGGAGCTGTTTTTT
NA	TRBJ2-7	TRBV19	TRBD1	CASSPGQGISYEQYF	TGTGCCAGTAGTCCCGGACAGGGTATCTCCTACGAGCAGTACTTC
once	TRBJ2-2	TRBV2	NA	CASRTQNTGELFF	TGTGCCAGCAGGACACAGAACACCGGGGAGCTGTTTTTT
NA	TRBJ2-7	TRBV4-3	NA	CASSQRFGSYEQYF	TGCGCCAGCAGCCAACGATTTGGCAGCTACGAGCAGTACTTC
few	TRBJ1-4	TRBV10-3	TRBD1	CAISESRDSNEKLFF	TGTGCCATCAGTGAGTCGAGGGACAGTAATGAAAAACTGTTTTTT
NA	TRBJ2-7	TRBV18	TRBD1	CASSPSGQGEHEQYF	TGTGCCAGCTCACCCTCGGGACAGGGAGAGCACGAGCAGTACTTC
NA	TRBJ2-7	TRBV7-8	TRBD2	CASSPRRDYHEQYF	TGTGCCAGCAGCCCCCGGCGGGACTACCACGAGCAGTACTTC
NA	TRBJ2-7	TRBV4-3	NA	CASSQDRQDTYSYEQYF	TGCGCCAGCAGCCAAGATCGACAGGACACCTACTCCTACGAGCAGTACTTC
NA	TRBJ1-5	TRBV6-5	NA	CASSYSRAPGQPQHF	TGTGCCAGCAGTTACTCTAGAGCTCCGGGTCAGCCCCAGCATTTT
NA	TRBJ2-7	TRBV7-9	NA	CASSFGSAGTYEQYF	TGTGCCAGCAGCTTCGGTAGCGCGGGAACTTACGAGCAGTACTTC
NA	TRBJ2-1	TRBV7-3	TRBD2	CASSPSGGSYNEQFF	TGTGCCAGCAGTCCATCGGGAGGGAGTTACAATGAGCAGTTCTTC
NA	TRBJ1-1	TRBV6-1	NA	CASSERGGQFAFF	TGTGCCAGCAGTGAACGGGGGGGTCAGTTTGCTTTCTTT
NA	TRBJ2-1	TRBV19	TRBD2	CASSLLAGGNNEQFF	TGTGCCAGTAGTCTGCTAGCGGGAGGAAACAATGAGCAGTTCTTC
NA	TRBJ2-7	TRBV20-1	NA	CSAPGEYEQYF	TGCAGTGCCCCGGGAGAATACGAGCAGTACTTC
NA	TRBJ2-2	TRBV4-2	NA	CASSRGSGSNTGELFF	TGTGCCAGCAGCCGCGGTAGCGGATCGAACACCGGGGAGCTGTTTTTT
NA	TRBJ2-3	TRBV30	NA	CAWSPGGADTQYF	TGTGCCTGGAGTCCCGGAGGAGCAGATACGCAGTATTTT
NA	TRBJ1-3	TRBV5-1	TRBD1	CASSFLSGGMAGNTIYF	TGCGCCAGCAGCTTTTTATCAGGGGGAATGGCTGGAAACACCATATATTTT
NA	TRBJ2-7	TRBV20-1	NA	CSARGNDEQYF	TGCAGTGCCCGGGGGAACGACGAGCAGTACTTC
NA	TRBJ2-3	TRBV6-1	TRBD1	CASSSRQGPTDTQYF	TGTGCCAGCAGTTCCCGACAGGGTCCCACAGATACGCAGTATTTT
NA	TRBJ2-1	TRBV18	TRBD2	CASSPPAGPYNEQFF	TGTGCCAGCTCACCCCCAGCGGGACCTTACAATGAGCAGTTCTTC
NA	TRBJ2-2	TRBV11-3	TRBD2	CASSLGLAGPANTGELFF	TGTGCCAGCAGCCTTGGACTAGCGGGGCCTGCGAACACCGGGGAGCTGTTTTTT
NA	TRBJ1-1	TRBV7-9	NA	CASVGASAEAFF	TGTGCCAGCGTTGGGGCCTCGGCTGAAGCTTTCTTT
NA	TRBJ2-1	TRBV7-2	NA	CASSLGTVYNEQFF	TGTGCCAGCAGCCTCGGGACTGTATACAATGAGCAGTTCTTC
NA	TRBJ1-2	TRBV7-3	NA	CASSLHRAGDYGYTF	TGTGCCAGCAGCCTCCACAGGGCAGGGGACTATGGCTACACCTTC
few	TRBJ2-3	TRBV5-6	NA	CDLSGHGTDTQYF	TGTGATCTGAGCGGTCATGGCACAGATACGCAGTATTTT
NA	TRBJ2-7	TRBV15	TRBD1	CATSTTGREQYF	TGTGCCACCAGTACGACAGGGAGAGAGCAGTACTTC
NA	TRBJ2-7	TRBV18	NA	CASSPPASGEQYF	TGTGCCAGCTCCCCCCCCGCTTCGGGGGAGCAGTACTTC
NA	TRBJ2-3	TRBV27	NA	CASRLRGSGTVSADTQYF	TGTGCCAGCAGGCTTAGGGGGAGCGGGACGGTGTCGGCAGATACGCAGTATTTT
few	TRBJ2-1	TRBV7-2	TRBD2	CASSVLLARNNEQFF	TGTGCCAGCAGCGTCCTACTAGCGCGGAACAATGAGCAGTTCTTC
NA	TRBJ2-7	TRBV19	TRBD1	CASSAGTGLGYEQYF	TGTGCCAGTAGCGCCGGGACAGGGTTAGGCTACGAGCAGTACTTC
NA	TRBJ2-7	TRBV27	TRBD2	CASSSLTSGSLYF	TGTGCCAGCAGTTCCCTGACTAGCGGGAGTCTCTACTTC
NA	TRBJ2-7	TRBV4-2	NA	CASSQERIAATISYEQYF	TGTGCCAGCAGCCAAGAGCGGATAGCGGCAACAATCTCCTACGAGCAGTACTTC
NA	TRBJ2-3	TRBV7-2	TRBD2	CASSLAHSGGTTDTQYF	TGTGCCAGCAGCTTAGCGCACAGCGGGGGGACCACAGATACGCAGTATTTT
once	TRBJ2-4	TRBV15	TRBD1	CASRTGGIAKNIQYF	TGTGCCTCCAGGACAGGGGGTATAGCCAAAAACATTCAGTACTTC
NA	TRBJ1-1	TRBV7-7	NA	CASSLGVGAEAFF	TGTGCTAGCAGCTTAGGTGTAGGGGCTGAAGCTTTCTTT
NA	TRBJ2-3	TRBV7-2	TRBD2	CASSPSGASGRAVTQYF	TGTGCCAGCAGCCCCTCCGGAGCTAGCGGGAGGGCTGTGACGCAGTATTTT
NA	TRBJ1-5	TRBV5-5	NA	CASSLEAAGVQPQHF	TGTGCCAGCAGCTTGGAGGCGGCTGGTGTTCAGCCCCAGCATTTT